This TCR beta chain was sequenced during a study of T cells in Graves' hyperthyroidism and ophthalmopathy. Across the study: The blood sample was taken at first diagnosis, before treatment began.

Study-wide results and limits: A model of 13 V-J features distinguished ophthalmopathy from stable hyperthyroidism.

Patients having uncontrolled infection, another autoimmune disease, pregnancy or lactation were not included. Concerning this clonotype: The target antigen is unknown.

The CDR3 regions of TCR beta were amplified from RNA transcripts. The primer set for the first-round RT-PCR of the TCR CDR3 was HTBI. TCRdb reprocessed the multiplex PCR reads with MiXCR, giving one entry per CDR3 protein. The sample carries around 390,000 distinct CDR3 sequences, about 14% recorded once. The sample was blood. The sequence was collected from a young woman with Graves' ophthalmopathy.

The chain's CDR3 is CASRTPGQDNYGYTF. The CDR3 DNA is TGCGCCAGCAGAACACCGGGACAAGATAACTATGGCTACACCTTC. The chain recombines TRBV5-1 with TRBJ1-2; TRBD1 might be the D (6 bases). V gave up 5 bases and J gave up 1 base, with 15 bases separating them. Germline V CDR1 and CDR2: SGHRS, YFSETQ. The CDR3 consists of 15 residues.